This paragraph reports one T cell receptor beta chain. The data originate from a study of cytomegalovirus exposure and HLA in healthy donors. The PCR was carried out with 60 Vbeta primers and 13 Jbeta primers. Profiled with immunoSEQ multiplex PCR; TCRdb holds only in-frame clones, not every one. The table includes more than 150,000 clones, about four fifths detected once. V gave up 4 bases and J gave up 9 bases; unmatched junction bases: 6. The V gene's germline CDR1 is SGHTA and CDR2 FQGNSA. The CDR3 runs 14 residues. Sample: PBMCs. The chain is built from TRBV7-2 and TRBJ2-1, with 10 bases identical to TRBD2. The clonotype was recovered from a man aged 40-50 years in good health and CMV-seronegative. CDR3 residues: CASSSRLAGVEQFF. The CDR3 coding sequence is TGTGCCAGCAGCTCTAGGCTAGCGGGAGTTGAGCAGTTCTTC.